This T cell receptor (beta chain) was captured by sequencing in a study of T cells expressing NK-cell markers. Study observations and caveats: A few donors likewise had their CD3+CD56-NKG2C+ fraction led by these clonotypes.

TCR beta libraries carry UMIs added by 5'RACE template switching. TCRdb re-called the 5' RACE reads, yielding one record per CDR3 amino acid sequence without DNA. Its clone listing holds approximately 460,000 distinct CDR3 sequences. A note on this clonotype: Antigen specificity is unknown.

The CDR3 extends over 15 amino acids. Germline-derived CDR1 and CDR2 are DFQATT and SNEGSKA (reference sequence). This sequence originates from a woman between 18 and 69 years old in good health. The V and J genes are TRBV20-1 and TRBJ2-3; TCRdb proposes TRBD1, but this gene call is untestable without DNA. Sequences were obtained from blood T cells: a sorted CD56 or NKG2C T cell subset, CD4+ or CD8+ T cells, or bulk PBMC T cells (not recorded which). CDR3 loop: CSAIMSGGSTDTQYF.